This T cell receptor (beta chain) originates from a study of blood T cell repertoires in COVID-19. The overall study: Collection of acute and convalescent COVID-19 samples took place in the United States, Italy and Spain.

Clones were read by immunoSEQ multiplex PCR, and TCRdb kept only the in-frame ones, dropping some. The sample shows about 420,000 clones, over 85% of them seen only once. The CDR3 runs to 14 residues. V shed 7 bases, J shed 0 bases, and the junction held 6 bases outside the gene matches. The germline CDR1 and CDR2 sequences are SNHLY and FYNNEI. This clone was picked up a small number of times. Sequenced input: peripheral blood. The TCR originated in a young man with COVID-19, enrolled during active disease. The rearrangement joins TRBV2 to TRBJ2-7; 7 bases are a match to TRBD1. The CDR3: CASTFDRDSYEQYF. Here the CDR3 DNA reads TGTGCCAGCACCTTCGACAGGGACTCCTACGAGCAGTACTTC.